Shown below are 21 T cell receptor beta chains from a single sample sequenced in a study of blood T cell repertoires in COVID-19. Clones were read by immunoSEQ multiplex PCR, and TCRdb kept only the in-frame ones, dropping some. The repertoire holds about 290,000 clones, with approximately 80% as singletons. The material sequenced was peripheral blood. Source of these receptors: a woman aged 45-59 years with active or convalescent COVID-19.

The gene calls are TRBV6-5 and TRBJ1-2; D is undetermined. Germline V gives CDR1 MNHEY, CDR2 SVGAGI. The V end was cut by 2 bases, the J end by 5 bases, with 9 bases between. This CDR3 is built from 13 residues. The CDR3 reads CASSYLRSYGYTF. Written as DNA, the CDR3 is TGTGCCAGCAGTTACCTACGATCATATGGCTACACCTTC.

This clone is a singleton in its sample. The J gene is TRBJ1-5, the V gene TRBV7-9; no definite D call. Germline-derived CDR1 and CDR2 are SEHNR and FQNEAQ (reference sequence). V was shortened by 3 bases and J by 5 bases, with 8 bases between the two germline ends. The CDR3 totals 13 residues. The CDR3 region is CASSFDGDQPQHF. In DNA form, the CDR3 reads TGTGCCAGCAGCTTCGACGGGGATCAGCCCCAGCATTTT.

The rearrangement links TRBV6-6 to TRBJ1-2, with TRBD1 as a possible D gene (6 bases). CDR1 is MNHNY and CDR2 is SVGAGI in the germline V gene (reference sequence). The CDR3 loop spans 14 amino acids. V dropped 8 bases and J dropped 5 bases, with 18 bases sitting between them. The CDR3 spells CASRPPGGAYGYTF. In DNA, the CDR3 is TGTGCCAGCCGCCCCCCTGGGGGGGCTTATGGCTACACCTTC.

In DNA, the CDR3 is TGTGCCAGCAGTGTTGACAGGAGGCAACAATTTGATACGCAGTATTTT. It translates to CASSVDRRQQFDTQYF. The chain links TRBV2 to TRBJ2-3; possible D gene TRBD1, 6 bases. CDR1 is SNHLY and CDR2 is FYNNEI in the germline V gene. V was clipped by 4 bases and J by 6 bases, with 20 bases between them. The CDR3 is made up of 16 amino acids.

The chain links TRBV27 to TRBJ1-1; D is unresolved. Germline V lookup: CDR1 MNHEY, CDR2 SMNVEV (reference sequence). This CDR3 is built from 11 residues. Deletions cut 4 bases from V and 8 bases from J, with 8 bases between. CDR3 sequence (DNA): TGTGCCAGCAGTTCGCGGGGAGAAGCTTTCTTT. This codes for CASSSRGEAFF.

This chain uses TRBV4-1 with TRBJ2-1, with 9 bases matching TRBD2. The CDR3 loop spans 16 amino acids. Germline CDR1 and CDR2: MGHRA and YSYEKL. With V trimmed by 2 bases and J by 6 bases, 8 bases remained unmatched. The CDR3: CASSQPAGGHGNEQFF. In DNA, the CDR3 is TGCGCCAGCAGCCAACCAGCGGGAGGACATGGCAATGAGCAGTTCTTC.

J is TRBJ2-2 and V is TRBV3-1 (or the pseudogene TRBV3-2), with D possibly being TRBD1 (6 bases). Trimming cost V 4 bases and J 2 bases, with 11 bases left between them. The CDR3 extends over 15 amino acids. CDR1 and CDR2 (germline): LGHDT, YNNKEL (reference sequence). The CDR3, as DNA: TGTGCCAGCAGCCGAAGGGGGACCAACACCGGGGAGCTGTTTTTT. This translates into CASSRRGTNTGELFF.

The rearrangement links TRBV5-1 to TRBJ2-7; 9 nucleotides align to TRBD2. J lost 4 bases, V lost 3 bases, and 8 bases had no gene match. This CDR3 comprises 15 residues. The germline V gene has CDR1 SGHRS and CDR2 YFSETQ. CDR3 protein: CASSSYGTSYYEQYF. The CDR3 nucleotides are TGCGCCAGCAGCTCGTACGGGACTAGCTATTACGAGCAGTACTTC.

The chain uses TRBV10-1 and TRBJ1-1; the D gene is possibly TRBD1 (6 bases). CDR3 length equals 14 residues. Germline assignment: CDR1 WNHNN and CDR2 SYGVQD (reference sequence). V lost 6 bases and J lost 4, with 15 bases in between. The CDR3 loop is CASRETGKSTEAFF. The CDR3, as DNA: TGCGCCAGCAGGGAAACAGGGAAGTCCACTGAAGCTTTCTTT.

DNA of the CDR3: TGTGCCAGCAGCGTAACGGGACTCAGCACAGATACGCAGTATTTT. Translation gives CASSVTGLSTDTQYF. The chain has TRBV9 and TRBJ2-3, with a weak D call TRBD2 (6 bases). This CDR3 has 15 residues. V was shortened by 1 base and J by 0 bases, with 9 bases between the two germline ends. The germline V gene has CDR1 SGDLS and CDR2 YYNGEE.

The chain is built from TRBV30 and TRBJ1-5, with 9 bases matching TRBD1. The trim removed 0 bases at V and 5 bases at J, leaving 5 bases unmatched. CDR1 is GTSNPN and CDR2 is SVGIG in the germline V gene (reference sequence). The CDR3 totals 15 residues. The CDR3 spells CAWSVGTGPHQPQHF. The CDR3 DNA reads TGTGCCTGGAGTGTAGGGACAGGGCCTCATCAGCCCCAGCATTTT.

J is TRBJ2-2 and V is TRBV7-2; D remains ambiguous. Trimming cost V 6 bases and J 0 bases, with 8 bases left between them. Germline values: CDR1 SGHTA, CDR2 FQGNSA. This CDR3 has 14 amino acids. In DNA form, the CDR3 reads TGTGCCAGCAGGTCCGGGTCGAACACCGGGGAGCTGTTTTTT. Residues: CASRSGSNTGELFF.

The rearrangement joins TRBV6-6 to TRBJ2-5; the match to TRBD1 covers 10 bases. The CDR3 is 14 residues long. With V trimmed by 2 bases and J by 4 bases, 1 base remained unmatched. Germline-derived CDR1 and CDR2 are MNHNY and SVGAGI (reference sequence). The CDR3 protein is CASSYGDRGETQYF. The CDR3 DNA follows: TGTGCCAGCAGTTACGGGGACAGGGGAGAGACCCAGTACTTC.

This clone was counted only a few times. V gene TRBV7-9 combines with J gene TRBJ2-7, with 7 bases identical to TRBD2. This CDR3 contains 15 residues. The trim removed 5 bases at V and 2 bases at J, leaving 9 bases unmatched. CDR1 is SEHNR, CDR2 FQNEAQ, per germline (reference sequence). DNA for the CDR3: TGTGCCAGCAGCCCCCCCCTAGCGGAGCCCTACGAGCAGTACTTC. It is translated as CASSPPLAEPYEQYF.

The V call is TRBV6-6, the J call TRBJ2-7, with TRBD1 matching 7 bases. The V gene's germline CDR1 is MNHNY and CDR2 SVGAGI (reference sequence). J was trimmed by 7 bases and V by 6 bases; bases with no gene match: 12. This CDR3 has 14 amino acids. The CDR3 coding sequence is TGTGCCAGCAGACTGGGACAGAGTCTTTGGGAGCAGTACTTC. Encoded protein: CASRLGQSLWEQYF.

The gene calls are TRBV29-1 and TRBJ1-1, with 7 bases matching TRBD1. Germline CDR1 and CDR2: SQVTM and ANQGSEA. CDR3 length: 14 residues. After removal of 4 bases from V and 4 bases from J, the junction contained 9 bases not matched to a gene. CDR3 nucleotides: TGCAGCGTTGCAAAAGGGGGCATGGGCACTGAAGCTTTCTTT. This sequence encodes CSVAKGGMGTEAFF.

This clone was counted a single time. The J gene is TRBJ1-1, the V gene TRBV28; the D is unclear. V shed 3 bases and J shed 0 bases, with 5 bases lying between them. Germline V gene sequence: CDR1 MDHEN, CDR2 SYDVKM. This CDR3 has 13 amino acids. This CDR3 reads CASSFVMNTEAFF. The CDR3 nucleotides are TGTGCCAGCAGTTTCGTAATGAACACTGAAGCTTTCTTT.

This chain links TRBV5-4 with TRBJ1-1; 7 bases agree with TRBD1. Germline V gene data show CDR1 as SGHNT and CDR2 as YYREEE (reference sequence). The V segment lost 4 bases and the J segment 5 bases; nucleotides outside the gene matches: 11. This CDR3 is built from 15 residues. CDR3 in DNA: TGTGCCAGCAGCCCCCCGAAGGGGGCGACGACTGAAGCTTTCTTT. It encodes CASSPPKGATTEAFF.

The chain combines TRBV19 with TRBJ1-2; D is ambiguous. The CDR3 length is 12 residues. Trimming removed 10 bases from V and 10 bases from J, with 19 bases in between. Germline CDR1 and CDR2: LNHDA and SQIVND (reference sequence). CDR3 nucleotides: TGTGCCACCCTACGGGAACCGATGGCCTACACCTTC. This sequence encodes CATLREPMAYTF.

The chain has TRBV7-3 and TRBJ1-6; no clear D gene. The CDR3 totals 14 residues. CDR1 and CDR2 from the germline V gene are SGHTA and FQGTGA. V was clipped by 4 bases and J by 7 bases, with 11 bases between them. The CDR3 nucleotides read TGTGCCAGCAGCTCCCGAGATCGAAATTCACCCCTCCACTTT. It codes for CASSSRDRNSPLHF.

The CDR3 loop reads CSVQKAGGDTEAFF. For the CDR3, the DNA is TGCAGCGTCCAGAAGGCAGGGGGCGACACTGAAGCTTTCTTT. The gene calls are TRBV29-1 and TRBJ1-1, with 8 bases matching TRBD1. After removal of 6 bases from V and 3 bases from J, the junction contained 9 bases not matched to a gene. Germline loops: CDR1 SQVTM, CDR2 ANQGSEA. This CDR3 is built from 14 residues.